The clone carrying this T cell receptor beta chain was recorded a few times. The data were taken from a study of identical twins' blood T cells. TCRdb analysed the 5' RACE reads with MiXCR anew, one entry per CDR3 protein. The data show hundreds of thousands of distinct CDR3 sequences, with about 28% seen just once and 5.5% to 7% held by the top ten. The sample taken for sequencing was PBMCs. This TCR was sampled from a woman aged 18-49 years in good health.

CDR3 amino acids: CATRMNTEAFF. For the CDR3, the DNA is TGTGCCACCCGAATGAACACTGAAGCTTTCTTT. This chain joins TRBV6-5 and TRBJ1-1; no reliable D call. CDR1 is MNHEY, CDR2 SVGAGI, per germline. This CDR3 has 11 residues. Deletions cut 10 bases from V and 0 bases from J, with 6 bases between.